The next 27 T cell receptor beta chains were all read from a single sample in a study of T-cell reconstitution after alpha-beta-depleted transplantation in children. TCRbeta library construction was performed incorporating unique molecular identifiers. From the PCR reads, TCRdb called clonotypes with MiXCR, one entry per CDR3 protein. The sample records about 300,000 distinct CDR3 sequences, around a tenth being singletons. The sample consisted of PBMCs, taken before TCRalphabeta/CD19-depleted stem cell transplant. These receptors came from a boy in the first two years of life with acute myeloid leukemia, due to receive a stem cell transplant.

The V gene is TRBV7-2, the J gene TRBJ1-1; 7 bases align to TRBD1. Germline V gene lookup returns CDR1 SGHTA and CDR2 FQGNSA. J lost 4 bases, V lost 1 base, and 6 bases had no gene match. The length of the CDR3 is 15 residues. The CDR3 region is CASSLDPGGVTEAFF. CDR3 nucleotides: TGTGCCAGCAGCTTAGACCCAGGGGGAGTCACTGAAGCTTTCTTT.

This clonotype turned up a few times. The rearrangement links TRBV7-2 to TRBJ1-5; 7 bases line up with TRBD1. Germline V CDR1 and CDR2: SGHTA, FQGNSA. The CDR3 is made up of 15 amino acids. V was pared by 5 bases and J by 0 bases, with 4 bases of the junction left unmatched. The CDR3 nucleotides are TGTGCCAGCAGCCCCAGGGGGAATAGCAATCAGCCCCAGCATTTT. Residues: CASSPRGNSNQPQHF.

This clonotype was seen at least ten times. The chain couples TRBV4-2 to TRBJ1-2; D unclear. Germline values: CDR1 LGHNA, CDR2 YNFKEQ. The CDR3 is 13 residues long. Trimming stripped 3 bases from V and 2 bases from J, with 7 bases between. The CDR3, as DNA: TGTGCCAGCAGCCAGAGACGGAACTATGGCTACACCTTC. It yields the protein CASSQRRNYGYTF.

The CDR3 DNA sequence: TGTGCCAGCAGTTTAGATCCCCGGACAGCGAGGTACGAGCAGTACTTC. Translated: CASSLDPRTARYEQYF. The V and J genes are TRBV28 and TRBJ2-7, with D possibly being TRBD1 (6 bases). In germline, CDR1 is MDHEN, CDR2 SYDVKM. This CDR3 is 16 amino acids long. Trimming removed 2 bases at V and 4 bases at J, with 18 bases between.

This clonotype was counted at least ten times. The rearrangement joins TRBV29-1 to TRBJ2-5; D unresolved. The CDR3 runs 14 residues. Per the germline V gene, CDR1 is SQVTM and CDR2 is ANQGSEA. V was shortened by 6 bases and J by 2 bases, with 16 bases between the two germline ends. The CDR3 loop reads CSVQGRLMQETQYF. The DNA of the CDR3 is TGCAGCGTCCAAGGCAGACTCATGCAAGAGACCCAGTACTTC.

This clonotype was picked up many times. The chain joins TRBV9 to TRBJ2-1; 8 nucleotides line up with TRBD2. With 4 bases clipped from V and 8 bases from J, the junction kept 5 bases outside the gene matches. The CDR3 has 13 residues. CDR1 and CDR2 from the germline V gene are SGDLS and YYNGEE. In DNA, the CDR3 is TGTGCCAGCAGCCCCCAGCGGGGGCATGAGCAGTTCTTC. Encoded protein: CASSPQRGHEQFF.

This clonotype was detected ten times or more. The V and J genes are TRBV20-1 and TRBJ1-2; TRBD1 is a possible D gene (5 bases). Germline V CDR1 and CDR2: DFQATT, SNEGSKA (reference sequence). The ends were cut back, 5 bases at V and 5 bases at J, with 21 bases in the middle. The CDR3 consists of 15 residues. This CDR3 reads CSAQTPTAGTYGYTF. In DNA form, the CDR3 reads TGCAGTGCTCAGACCCCAACAGCCGGGACTTATGGCTACACCTTC.

This clonotype was seen many times. CDR3 amino acids: CASSVEGGYPNEQFF. The CDR3 coding sequence is TGTGCCAGCAGCGTAGAGGGAGGGTACCCCAATGAGCAGTTCTTC. The rearrangement uses TRBV9 and TRBJ2-1; TRBD2 matches at 7 bases. After removal of 0 bases from V and 6 bases from J, the junction contained 6 bases not matched to a gene. The germline V gene has CDR1 SGDLS and CDR2 YYNGEE. CDR3 length: 15 amino acids.

At least ten counts were recorded for this clonotype. The chain has TRBV28 and TRBJ2-7, with D perhaps TRBD2 (5 bases). Germline V lookup: CDR1 MDHEN, CDR2 SYDVKM. The CDR3 extends over 13 amino acids. Trimming stripped 7 bases from V and 2 bases from J, with 12 bases between. CDR3 in amino acids: CASIGGSPYEQYF. DNA of the CDR3: TGTGCCAGCATAGGAGGTTCCCCCTACGAGCAGTACTTC.

There are many counts of this clonotype. The chain joins TRBV15 to TRBJ2-1; TRBD1 matches at 7 bases. This CDR3 spans 14 amino acids. Germline CDR1 and CDR2: LNHNV and YYDKDF (reference sequence). V trimming: 3 bases; J trimming: 3 bases; junction bases outside the gene matches: 2. The CDR3 DNA is TGTGCCACCAGCAGGGACAGGTTCTACAATGAGCAGTTCTTC. This translates into CATSRDRFYNEQFF.

This clonotype was counted between two and nine times. This chain connects TRBV7-8 to TRBJ1-1; 7 bases are a match to TRBD1. Germline lookup yields CDR1 SGHVS and CDR2 FQNEAQ. V shed 4 bases, J shed 7 bases, and the junction held 12 bases outside the gene matches. The CDR3 length is 15 residues. The CDR3 nucleotides are TGTGCCAGCAGCTCCCTAGGACAGGCGTTTCTTGAAGCTTTCTTT. It yields the protein CASSSLGQAFLEAFF.

This clonotype occurred many times. The rearrangement uses TRBV29-1 and TRBJ1-2, with no clear D. There are 14 residues in the CDR3. Trimming stripped 1 base from V and 4 bases from J, with 13 bases between. In germline, CDR1 is SQVTM, CDR2 ANQGSEA. The CDR3 loop reads CSVEAPAKGYGYTF. The DNA for the CDR3 is TGCAGCGTTGAAGCCCCGGCGAAGGGCTATGGCTACACCTTC.

This clonotype was counted many times. The chain carries TRBV21-1 and TRBJ2-3. TRBV21-1 is tagged as a pseudogene. The CDR3 is 12 amino acids. The DNA of the CDR3 is TGTGCCAGCAGACAACAAGCAGATACGCAGTATTTT. This translates into CASRQQADTQYF.

The chain employs TRBV7-2 and TRBJ2-5; D may correspond to TRBD1 or TRBD2 (6 bases each). Germline V lookup: CDR1 SGHTA, CDR2 FQGNSA. The ends were cut back, 0 bases at V and 3 bases at J, with 11 bases in the middle. The CDR3 loop spans 15 amino acids. The CDR3 spells CASSLARDKEETQYF. CDR3 bases: TGTGCCAGCAGCTTAGCGCGGGACAAGGAAGAGACCCAGTACTTC.

Concerning this clonotype: A clone one base away is much larger, so this may be a read error. This rearrangement joins TRBV12-3 or TRBV12-4 to TRBJ2-2; TRBD1 or TRBD2 may be the D gene (5 bases each). V was shortened by 7 bases and J by 4 bases, with 16 bases between the two germline ends. The CDR3 covers 15 residues. CDR3 sequence (DNA): TGTGCCAGCACCAACTTCCAGGGAGTCACCGGGGAGCTGTTTTTT. It yields the protein CASTNFQGVTGELFF.

J is TRBJ1-5 and V is TRBV15, with 8 bases that match TRBD1. The CDR3 runs 15 residues. CDR1 and CDR2 from the germline V gene are LNHNV and YYDKDF (reference sequence). V was clipped by 1 base and J by 6 bases; unmatched bases: 5. The CDR3 spells CATSRVNRGTQPQHF. Here the CDR3 DNA reads TGTGCCACCAGCAGAGTTAACAGGGGGACTCAGCCCCAGCATTTT.

This clonotype showed up just a few times. This chain joins TRBV4-3 and TRBJ1-3, with D possibly matching TRBD1 (5 bases). Per germline, CDR1 LGHNA and CDR2 YSLEER. This CDR3 contains 14 residues. V was cut by 1 base and J by 4 bases, with 8 bases left in between. The DNA for the CDR3 is TGCGCCAGCAGCCAAGGGGCAGGGGGAAACACCATATATTTT. Encoded protein: CASSQGAGGNTIYF.

This clonotype was detected many times. The chain is built from TRBV7-9 and TRBJ2-1; TRBD1 matches 7 bases. Germline assignment: CDR1 SEHNR and CDR2 FQNEAQ (reference sequence). With V trimmed by 2 bases and J by 6 bases, 4 bases remained unmatched. The length of the CDR3 is 14 residues. The CDR3 spells CASSLRGPGNEQFF. The DNA of the CDR3 is TGTGCCAGCAGCTTAAGGGGGCCTGGCAATGAGCAGTTCTTC. The entire variable domain, with the rest obtained from reference TRBV7-9 and TRBJ2-1, is as follows: DTGVSQNPRHKITKRGQNVTFRCDPISEHNRLYWYRQTLGQGPEFLTYFQNEAQLEKSRLLSDRFSAERPKGSFSTLEIQRTEQGDSAMYLCASSLRGPGNEQFFGPGTRLTVL.

This clonotype was recorded a few times. This chain links TRBV19 with TRBJ2-1, with 8 bases identical to TRBD2. Germline-derived CDR1 and CDR2 are LNHDA and SQIVND (reference sequence). The CDR3 totals 18 residues. V lost 3 bases, J lost 4 bases, and 14 bases stayed unmatched. The CDR3 DNA reads as TGTGCCAGTAGTATCAACCAAGCGGGAGACAGATTATACAATGAGCAGTTCTTC. It specifies CASSINQAGDRLYNEQFF.

The chain uses TRBV7-2 and TRBJ2-7; 9 positions match TRBD1. Germline-derived CDR1 and CDR2 are SGHTA and FQGNSA. The CDR3 has 15 residues. After removal of 5 bases from V and 4 bases from J, the junction contained 9 bases not matched to a gene. CDR3 nucleotide sequence: TGTGCCAGCAGCCCCCGGGACAGGGCCATTTACGAGCAGTACTTC. Its protein is CASSPRDRAIYEQYF.

The chain recombines TRBV6-5 with TRBJ2-5, with D possibly matching TRBD2 (6 bases). Trimming cost V 4 bases and J 2 bases, with 11 bases left between them. The germline V gene encodes CDR1 MNHEY and CDR2 SVGAGI. This CDR3 has 14 residues. CDR3 DNA sequence: TGTGCCAGCAGTTTCTTTCGGGGGCAAGAGACCCAGTACTTC. Translation gives CASSFFRGQETQYF.

This clonotype was observed at least ten times. The genes are TRBV18 and TRBJ1-5, with TRBD1 matching over 8 bases. Germline CDR1 is KGHSH and CDR2 is LQKENI. CDR3 size: 15 residues. With 0 bases clipped from V and 5 bases from J, the junction kept 3 bases outside the gene matches. The DNA of the CDR3 is TGTGCCAGCTCACCACCGAACAGGGGGGATCAGCCCCAGCATTTT. It translates to CASSPPNRGDQPQHF.

This clonotype was counted at least ten times. This rearrangement joins TRBV29-1 to TRBJ1-1; possible D gene TRBD1, 6 bases. Trimming removed 5 bases from V and 2 bases from J, with 15 bases in between. Per the germline V gene, CDR1 is SQVTM and CDR2 is ANQGSEA. The CDR3 is 14 residues long. CDR3 amino acids: CSVKPDSLNTEAFF. The CDR3 DNA follows: TGCAGCGTTAAACCGGACAGCCTAAACACTGAAGCTTTCTTT.

This clonotype was seen at least ten times. The chain employs TRBV9 and TRBJ2-6; unclear D gene. CDR3 length: 15 residues. Trimming took off 1 base at V and 4 bases at J, with 9 bases between the two ends. CDR1 is SGDLS, CDR2 YYNGEE, per germline. This CDR3 reads CASSVLPSGANVLTF. The CDR3, as DNA: TGTGCCAGCAGCGTATTACCCTCCGGGGCCAACGTCCTGACTTTC.

This clonotype was recorded many times. The chain couples TRBV5-1 to TRBJ2-1; no firm D call. V lost 4 bases, J lost 0 bases, and 8 bases lay in between. The CDR3 contains 14 residues. Germline values: CDR1 SGHRS, CDR2 YFSETQ. CDR3 DNA sequence: TGCGCCAGCAGCGACTCGAGCTCCTACAATGAGCAGTTCTTC. Its translation: CASSDSSSYNEQFF. The full variable domain, in which reference TRBV5-1 and TRBJ2-1 provide the parts outside the CDR3, is KAGVTQTPRYLIKTRGQQVTLSCSPISGHRSVSWYQQTPGQGLQFLFEYFSETQRNKGNFPGRFSGRQFSNSRSEMNVSTLELGDSALYLCASSDSSSYNEQFFGPGTRLTVL.

V is TRBV18 and J is TRBJ1-5; D unresolved. Per the germline V gene, CDR1 is KGHSH and CDR2 is LQKENI. Deletions cut 0 bases from V and 2 bases from J, with 8 bases between. This CDR3 has 15 amino acids. Here the CDR3 reads CASSPPGFGNQPQHF. The DNA for the CDR3 is TGTGCCAGCTCACCACCGGGATTCGGCAATCAGCCCCAGCATTTT. Using reference TRBV18 and TRBJ1-5 for the parts outside the CDR3, the full variable domain is NAGVMQNPRHLVRRRGQEARLRCSPMKGHSHVYWYRQLPEEGLKFMVYLQKENIIDESGMPKERFSAEFPKEGPSILRIQQVVRGDSAAYFCASSPPGFGNQPQHFGDGTRLSIL.

This clonotype has a count of ten or more. The rearrangement links TRBV5-1 to TRBJ2-7; possible D gene TRBD2, 6 bases. V lost 0 bases and J 8 bases, leaving 15 bases between the germline ends. Germline V CDR1 and CDR2: SGHRS, YFSETQ. This CDR3 contains 14 residues. This CDR3 reads CASSLGGTPSQQYF. CDR3 nucleotide sequence: TGCGCCAGCAGCTTGGGCGGGACCCCGAGTCAGCAGTACTTC. Based on the CDR3 plus reference TRBV5-1 and TRBJ2-7, the full variable domain is KAGVTQTPRYLIKTRGQQVTLSCSPISGHRSVSWYQQTPGQGLQFLFEYFSETQRNKGNFPGRFSGRQFSNSRSEMNVSTLELGDSALYLCASSLGGTPSQQYFGPGTRLTVT.